This T cell receptor beta chain was sequenced for a study of shared clonotypes between healthy human individuals. Overall study results and limits: Investigators collected only blood, and repertoires in tissues likely differ.

Germline-derived CDR1 and CDR2 are SGHDN and FVKESK. The CDR3 contains 15 residues. V lost 1 base, J lost 5 bases, and 7 bases stayed unmatched. Sequencing used immunoSEQ multiplex PCR; TCRdb keeps in-frame clones, though not all of them. The sample has about 480,000 clones; about three quarters are singletons. Healthy adults negative for HIV, lacking recent acute infections or vaccinations, served as donors. Remarks on this clone: The target antigen is unknown.

This TCR was recovered from a woman between 40 and 55 years old in good health. Some clones in this sample may be carry-over from other donors' samples. Sequencing used PBMCs. The rearrangement joins TRBV14 to TRBJ2-5; 7 nucleotides match TRBD2. Here the CDR3 reads CASSQVYQRGETQYF. Written as DNA, the CDR3 is TGTGCCAGCAGCCAAGTTTACCAGCGGGGCGAGACCCAGTACTTC.